Listed below are T cell receptor beta chains from one sample, sequenced in a study of blood T cell repertoires in COVID-19. Repertoires were generated with immunoSEQ multiplex PCR, while TCRdb's copy carries only in-frame clones and drops some. Of tens of thousands of clones in the sample, around 80% are singletons; the top ten hold about 7%. The sequencing sample was made of peripheral blood. The receptors were gathered from a man aged 45-60 years with active or convalescent COVID-19. The CDR3 runs from the conserved cysteine through the conserved F or W. A D gene is named only where the DNA matches it firmly. Clone size is given for some rows only: seen once, a few or many times, or a class if the clone is expanded.

TRBV19	.	TRBJ2-5	once	TGTGCCAGTAGTATCCAGGGTGGGATGGAGACCCAGTACTTC	CASSIQGGMETQYF
TRBV5-6	.	TRBJ1-2	.	TGTGCCAGCACCAATTTGGGGGAGGAGGACTATGGCTACACCTTC	CASTNLGEEDYGYTF
TRBV6-1	.	TRBJ1-5	.	TGTGCCAGCAGTGAAGCGAGGGAGACTCAGCCCCAGCATTTT	CASSEARETQPQHF
TRBV7-9	.	TRBJ1-5	.	TGTGCCAGCAGCCGAAGCACTAGCAATCAGCCCCAGCATTTT	CASSRSTSNQPQHF
TRBV18	TRBD1	TRBJ1-6	.	TGTGCCAGCTCACTTACAGGGGATGGTTCACCCCTCCACTTT	CASSLTGDGSPLHF
TRBV28	TRBD2	TRBJ2-3	.	TGTGCCAGCACTGGGACTAGCAAAGATACGCAGTATTTT	CASTGTSKDTQYF
TRBV10-1	TRBD1	TRBJ2-3	.	TGCGCCAGCAGTGAGGAGGGACAGGGCCCAGATACGCAGTATTTT	CASSEEGQGPDTQYF
TRBV7-2	TRBD1	TRBJ2-3	.	TGTGCCAGCAGCTCACAGGGGAATAAAGATACGCAGTATTTT	CASSSQGNKDTQYF
TRBV29-1	TRBD2	TRBJ2-2	.	TGCAGCGTCCTAGGACTAGCGGGGGAGGGGAACACCGGGGAGCTGTTTTTT	CSVLGLAGEGNTGELFF
TRBV28	TRBD2	TRBJ2-3	.	TGTGCCAGCAGTTCACTAGCGGGGGGGCTCTCAGATACGCAGTATTTT	CASSSLAGGLSDTQYF
TRBV9	TRBD1	TRBJ1-1	.	TGTGCCAGCAGCGAGGGACAGGGGGATCGAGCTTTCTTT	CASSEGQGDRAFF
TRBV5-1	TRBD1	TRBJ2-5	.	TGCGCCAGCAGCGCATCCGGGACAGGGGTCCAAGAAGGGACCCAGTACTTC	CASSASGTGVQEGTQYF
TRBV10-3	.	TRBJ1-6	.	TGTGCCACCCAAGGATCGGGGAATTCACCCCTCCACTTT	CATQGSGNSPLHF
TRBV10-3	TRBD1	TRBJ2-7	.	TGTGCCATCAACCCTGGACAGGGGACCTACGAGCAGTACTTC	CAINPGQGTYEQYF
TRBV28	.	TRBJ1-6	.	TGTGCCACCCCAGAGGGAGGGGAAGGTTCACCCCTCCACTTT	CATPEGGEGSPLHF
TRBV12-3/TRBV12-4	.	TRBJ1-1	once	TGTGCCAGCAGTTGGTTTGGAGGGGAAGCTTTCTTT	CASSWFGGEAFF
TRBV28	TRBD1	TRBJ1-6	.	TGTGCCAGCAGTTTAGGGGGACAGGTCTATAATTCACCCCTCCACTTT	CASSLGGQVYNSPLHF
TRBV9	.	TRBJ1-1	.	TGTGCCAGCAGCGTAGGCGGTTCGGGCACTGAAGCTTTCTTT	CASSVGGSGTEAFF
TRBV10-1	TRBD1	TRBJ1-1	.	TGCGCCAGCAGCCCAGCGGACAGGGGGAATTTGGCTGAAGCTTTCTTT	CASSPADRGNLAEAFF
TRBV6-1	.	TRBJ2-3	.	TGTGCCAGCAGTGAACAGGCAGGGGGCACAGATACGCAGTATTTT	CASSEQAGGTDTQYF
TRBV28	TRBD1	TRBJ1-6	.	TGTGCCAGCAGGGGGGACAGGCCTAATTCACCCCTCCACTTT	CASRGDRPNSPLHF
TRBV15	.	TRBJ2-5	.	TGTGCCACCAGCAGACAGGGTGGAGAGACCCAGTACTTC	CATSRQGGETQYF
TRBV10-3	TRBD2	TRBJ2-2	few	TGTGCCATCAGACCGACTAGCGGGGGTTCCGGGGAGCTGTTTTTT	CAIRPTSGGSGELFF
TRBV28	TRBD1	TRBJ2-3	once	TGTGCCAGCAGTTTAATCGCAATAGGACAGGGGACAGATACGCAGTATTTT	CASSLIAIGQGTDTQYF
TRBV28	.	TRBJ1-5	once	TGTGCCAGCAGTTCAGGGCCCGCGTGGCAGCCCCAGCATTTT	CASSSGPAWQPQHF
TRBV5-4	TRBD1	TRBJ1-1	.	TGTGCCAGCGGGATACAGGGGATGAACACTGAAGCTTTCTTT	CASGIQGMNTEAFF